The text below deals with one T cell receptor beta chain. Method: immunoSEQ multiplex PCR; TCRdb's copy keeps in-frame clones and lacks some. The repertoire holds over 60,000 clones, with roughly nine tenths as singletons. The data were taken from a study of T cell changes during pregnancy in multiple sclerosis. The V segment lost 5 bases and the J segment 2 bases; nucleotides outside the gene matches: 5. Germline-derived CDR1 and CDR2 are MNHNY and SVGAGI (reference sequence). The CDR3 is 15 amino acids. This chain links TRBV6-6 with TRBJ1-3; 8 bases line up with TRBD1. Sequencing used CD4+ T cells from peripheral blood mononuclear cells, obtained in the third trimester of pregnancy. This clonotype originated in a female donor in good health, enrolled as a control in a pregnancy study. CDR3 loop: CASSKDRATGNTIYF. CDR3 bases: TGTGCCAGCAGTAAGGACAGGGCAACTGGAAACACCATATATTTT.